The T cell receptor beta chain described here comes from a study of glioma-infiltrating T cells. The iRepertoire nested amplicon-rescue multiplex PCR amplified TCR alpha and beta CDR3s from RNA. TCRdb fed the multiplex PCR reads into MiXCR, producing one record per CDR3 protein. The sample yields 95,000 to 150,000 distinct CDR3 sequences, less than 30% seen once. Points from the study as a whole: Only very few CDR3 sequences appeared in both tissue and blood.

The sample holds many counts of this clonotype. Its antigen is currently unknown. The sequence derives from a human donor with low-grade glioma or glioblastoma, undergoing nonglioma brain surgery, or in good health (not recorded which). Material: glioma tissue, nonneoplastic brain tissue, or PBMCs (not recorded which).

This CDR3 is CSARDETQYF. For the CDR3, the DNA is TGCAGTGCTAGGGACGAGACCCAGTACTTC. The chain joins TRBV20-1 to TRBJ2-5; D is unclear. The V gene's germline CDR1 is DFQATT and CDR2 SNEGSKA (reference sequence). The CDR3 totals 10 residues. Trimming stripped 3 bases from V and 5 bases from J, with 4 bases between.